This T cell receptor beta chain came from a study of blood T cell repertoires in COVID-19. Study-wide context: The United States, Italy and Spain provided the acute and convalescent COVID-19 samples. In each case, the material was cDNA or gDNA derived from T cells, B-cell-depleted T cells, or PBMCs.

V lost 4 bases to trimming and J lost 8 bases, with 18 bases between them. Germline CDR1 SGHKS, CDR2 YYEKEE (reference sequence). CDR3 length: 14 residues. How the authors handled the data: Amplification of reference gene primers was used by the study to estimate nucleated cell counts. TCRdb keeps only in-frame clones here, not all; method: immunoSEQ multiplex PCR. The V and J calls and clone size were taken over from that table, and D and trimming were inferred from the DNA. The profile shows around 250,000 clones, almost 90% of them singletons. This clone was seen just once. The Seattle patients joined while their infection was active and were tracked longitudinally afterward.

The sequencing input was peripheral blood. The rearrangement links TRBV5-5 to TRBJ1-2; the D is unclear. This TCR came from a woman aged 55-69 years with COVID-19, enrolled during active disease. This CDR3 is CASSNPAPVGGYTF. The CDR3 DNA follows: TGTGCCAGCAGCAACCCAGCCCCGGTGGGCGGCTACACCTTC.